Each of the 14 T cell receptor beta chains below was sequenced from the same sample in a study of blood T cells in healthy people across ages. PCR was performed a second time for roughly 7 to 12 cycles using a sample-barcoded 5' primer and a J-beta primer mix. TCRdb re-called the 5' RACE reads with MiXCR, one entry per CDR3 protein. In the table there are 630,000 or so distinct CDR3 sequences, approximately 31% of which are singletons. The sample taken for sequencing was blood. These receptors originate from a woman older than 75 in good health.

V and J are TRBV6-5 and TRBJ2-1; TRBD2 aligns across 7 bases. After removal of 6 bases from V and 3 bases from J, the junction contained 2 bases not matched to a gene. There are 13 residues in the CDR3. Per germline, CDR1 MNHEY and CDR2 SVGAGI. The CDR3 loop is CASRREVYNEQFF. The CDR3 DNA reads TGTGCCAGCAGACGGGAGGTCTACAATGAGCAGTTCTTC.

This chain joins TRBV15 and TRBJ2-3; 9 nucleotides agree with TRBD1. This CDR3 region has 16 residues. From germline, CDR1 is LNHNV and CDR2 YYDKDF (reference sequence). V shed 0 bases and J 1 base; nucleotides not matched to a gene: 2. In nucleotides, the CDR3 is TGTGCCACCAGCAGAGAGAGACAGGGGGGCACAGATACGCAGTATTTT. Amino acids: CATSRERQGGTDTQYF. Looking up the rest from reference TRBV15 and TRBJ2-3 gives the full variable domain: DAMVIQNPRYQVTQFGKPVTLSCSQTLNHNVMYWYQQKSSQAPKLLFHYYDKDFNNEADTPDNFQSRRPNTSFCFLDIRSPGLGDTAMYLCATSRERQGGTDTQYFGPGTRLTVL.

V gene TRBV5-1 combines with J gene TRBJ2-5; 8 bases map to TRBD1. The junction had 11 bases not matched to a gene; V was cut back by 0 bases and J by 4 bases. Germline lookup yields CDR1 SGHRS and CDR2 YFSETQ. The CDR3 runs 17 residues. In nucleotides, the CDR3 is TGCGCCAGCAGCTTGGTGCTGCAGGGGGCAGGCCGAGAGACCCAGTACTTC. Translated, it gives CASSLVLQGAGRETQYF.

The chain carries TRBV20-1 and TRBJ2-3; D possibly matches TRBD1 or TRBD2 (5 bases each). The CDR3 extends over 13 amino acids. Germline CDR1 DFQATT, CDR2 SNEGSKA (reference sequence). The CDR3 nucleotides are TGCAGCCGGGCAGCCGAAGGGGCGGGTACGCAGTATTTT. Translated: CSRAAEGAGTQYF.

There are a few counts of this clonotype. This chain connects TRBV2 to TRBJ2-1, with D tentatively TRBD2 (5 bases). Germline CDR1 reads SNHLY; CDR2 reads FYNNEI. The CDR3 is 14 amino acids. Between the trimmed V and J ends, which lost 4 bases and 4 bases, there was a span of 11 bases. The CDR3 coding sequence is TGTGCCAGCAGTGGAAAGCGGATATACAATGAGCAGTTCTTC. Residues: CASSGKRIYNEQFF.

This chain links TRBV20-1 with TRBJ2-1; TRBD2 aligns across 10 bases. J was trimmed by 3 bases and V by 0 bases; bases with no gene match: 8. The V gene's germline CDR1 is DFQATT and CDR2 SNEGSKA (reference sequence). The CDR3 contains 17 residues. The CDR3 region has the DNA TGCAGTGCTAGAGACCCCCGGGCTAGCGGGGGCTACAATGAGCAGTTCTTC. This translates into CSARDPRASGGYNEQFF.

This clonotype appeared many times. The chain is built from TRBV3-1 and TRBJ2-4; D unclear. This CDR3 region has 12 residues. The V end was cut by 2 bases, the J end by 6 bases, with 5 bases between. The germline V gene has CDR1 LGHDT and CDR2 YNNKEL (reference sequence). CDR3 sequence reads: CASSQIRNIQYF. The CDR3 DNA follows: TGTGCCAGCAGCCAAATACGAAACATTCAGTACTTC.

This chain connects TRBV25-1 to TRBJ1-2, with 7 bases fitting TRBD1. The CDR3 has 15 residues. The J segment lost 5 bases and the V segment lost 3 bases, leaving 9 bases of the junction unmatched. Germline V gene lookup returns CDR1 MGHDK and CDR2 SYGVNS. The CDR3: CASSDRDRDRYGYTF. DNA of the CDR3: TGTGCCAGCAGTGACCGAGACCGGGACAGATATGGCTACACCTTC.

Ten or more counts support this clonotype. This chain uses TRBV2 with TRBJ1-2; TRBD1 might be the D (5 bases). The CDR3 is 13 residues long. The V gene lost 7 bases and the J gene lost 7 bases, with 16 bases spanning the gap. The germline gives CDR1 SNHLY, CDR2 FYNNEI. The CDR3 spells CASNSEGRVGYTF. The CDR3, as DNA: TGTGCCAGCAACAGTGAAGGCAGGGTTGGCTACACCTTC.

There are many counts of this clonotype. The genes are TRBV7-2 and TRBJ2-7, with 7 nucleotides matching TRBD1. Germline CDR1 is SGHTA and CDR2 is FQGNSA. The CDR3 is 16 amino acids. With 1 base clipped from V and 1 base from J, the junction kept 7 bases outside the gene matches. CDR3 in amino acids: CASSLERGLISYEQYF. In DNA form, the CDR3 reads TGTGCCAGCAGCTTAGAGAGGGGGCTAATATCCTACGAGCAGTACTTC.

This clonotype was seen repeatedly, ten times or more. This chain connects TRBV29-1 to TRBJ2-3, with unresolved D. Germline V CDR1 and CDR2: SQVTM, ANQGSEA. Trimming stripped 3 bases from V and 4 bases from J, with 5 bases between. The CDR3 is 11 amino acids. CDR3 nucleotides: TGCAGCGTTGATTCGGCAGATACGCAGTATTTT. It codes for CSVDSADTQYF.

Only a few counts were recorded for this clonotype. The chain is built from TRBV5-1 and TRBJ1-1; 9 bases are a match to TRBD1. The CDR3 contains 15 residues. CDR1 and CDR2 from the germline V gene are SGHRS and YFSETQ. The V gene end was trimmed by 4 bases and the J gene end by 10 bases; junction bases not matched to a gene: 14. This chain's CDR3 is CASSPGTGTAEGAFF. CDR3 nucleotide sequence: TGCGCCAGCAGCCCGGGGACAGGGACCGCAGAGGGAGCTTTCTTT.

This clonotype has more than one count but fewer than ten. V is TRBV3-1 and J is TRBJ2-2, with D unresolved. This CDR3 is built from 13 residues. Trimming took 3 bases from V and 6 from J, leaving 8 bases between them. In germline, CDR1 is LGHDT, CDR2 YNNKEL (reference sequence). In DNA form, the CDR3 reads TGTGCCAGCAGCCAGCAGGTGGCCGGGGAGCTGTTTTTT. As protein: CASSQQVAGELFF. Filled out from reference TRBV3-1 and TRBJ2-2, the complete variable domain reads DTAVSQTPKYLVTQMGNDKSIKCEQNLGHDTMYWYKQDSKKFLKIMFSYNNKELIINETVPNRFSPKSPDKAHLNLHINSLELGDSAVYFCASSQQVAGELFFGEGSRLTVL.

The J gene is TRBJ2-3, the V gene TRBV12-3 or TRBV12-4; 7 nucleotides agree with TRBD2. V dropped 6 bases and J dropped 6; count of bases not matched to a gene: 15. CDR3 length: 16 residues. CDR3 residues: CASSPPHGVGGDTQYF. Here the CDR3 DNA reads TGTGCCAGCAGCCCCCCCCACGGGGTGGGGGGGGATACGCAGTATTTT.